This TCR beta chain was retrieved from a study of T cells in Graves' hyperthyroidism and ophthalmopathy. Study results and caveats: A 13 V-J model separated ophthalmopathy from stable hyperthyroidism. Most thyroid clonotypes expanded above 0.001 appeared in blood too.

The source material, RNA transcripts, was used to amplify TCR beta CDR3 regions. The TCR CDR3 was amplified in a first-round RT-PCR using the HTBI primer set. TCRdb called the multiplex PCR reads again in MiXCR, with one record for every CDR3 protein. The repertoire holds around 580,000 distinct CDR3 sequences, with around 45% as singletons. The J segment lost 4 bases and the V segment lost 0 bases, leaving 8 bases of the junction unmatched. The CDR3 runs 19 residues. In germline, CDR1 is SEHNR, CDR2 FQNEAQ (reference sequence). Details on this clonotype: The antigen remains unidentified.

Recently diagnosed hyperthyroidism of less than 2 months' duration affected patients aged 18 to 65. Uncontrolled infection, other autoimmune disease, pregnancy or lactation led to exclusion. Source material: peripheral blood or thyroid tissue (not recorded which). The chain employs TRBV7-9 and TRBJ2-1, with 14 positions matching TRBD2. This TCR was recovered from a woman younger than 35 with Graves' hyperthyroidism. DNA for the CDR3: TGTGCCAGCAGCTTAGCGCTAACGGGGACTAGCGGGAGATACAATGAGCAGTTCTTC. The encoded protein is CASSLALTGTSGRYNEQFF. The full variable domain, in which reference TRBV7-9 and TRBJ2-1 provide the parts outside the CDR3, is DTGVSQNPRHKITKRGQNVTFRCDPISEHNRLYWYRQTLGQGPEFLTYFQNEAQLEKSRLLSDRFSAERPKGSFSTLEIQRTEQGDSAMYLCASSLALTGTSGRYNEQFFGPGTRLTVL.